Listed here is a single T cell receptor beta chain. This sample was taken from a study of blood T cell repertoires in COVID-19. The data were produced by immunoSEQ multiplex PCR, yet TCRdb's version contains in-frame clones alone and is incomplete. The repertoire consists of tens of thousands of clones, with 85% to 90% occurring once and the leading ten covering roughly 10%. V lost 4 bases to trimming and J lost 5 bases; unmatched junction nucleotides: 3. CDR1 LNHDA and CDR2 SQIVND come from the germline V gene (reference sequence). CDR3 length equals 14 residues. The specimen sequenced was peripheral blood. The V call is TRBV19, the J call TRBJ2-1; 9 bases map to TRBD1. This sequence originates from a man at least 80 years old with active or convalescent COVID-19. CDR3 protein: CASSRDRAHNEQFF. CDR3 sequence (DNA): TGTGCCAGTAGTAGGGACAGGGCCCACAATGAGCAGTTCTTC.